These 6 T cell receptor beta chains originate from one sample sequenced in a study of blood T cell repertoires in COVID-19. Profiled with immunoSEQ multiplex PCR; TCRdb holds only in-frame clones, not every one. The sample consists of approximately 260,000 clones, roughly nine tenths of them appearing once. Source material: peripheral blood. These TCRs come from a man in his fifties or sixties who had recovered from COVID-19.

This sequence joins TRBV19 and TRBJ2-7; 10 positions agree with TRBD1. The CDR3 totals 15 residues. Germline values: CDR1 LNHDA, CDR2 SQIVND (reference sequence). The J segment lost 4 bases and the V segment lost 5 bases, leaving 8 bases of the junction unmatched. The DNA for the CDR3 is TGTGCCAGTAGTTTTTCCGGGACAGGGGCTTACGAGCAGTACTTC. Its protein product is CASSFSGTGAYEQYF.

The V and J genes are TRBV7-2 and TRBJ2-2; tentative D call: TRBD1 (6 bases). The V end was cut by 5 bases, the J end by 7 bases, with 17 bases between. Germline V gives CDR1 SGHTA, CDR2 FQGNSA. The CDR3 is 15 residues long. In nucleotides, the CDR3 is TGTGCCAGCAGCGAAATACAGGGTCCCGGCGGGGAGCTGTTTTTT. Its translation is CASSEIQGPGGELFF.

The rearrangement links TRBV11-3 to TRBJ2-5; tentatively, D is TRBD1 (6 bases). Germline V lookup: CDR1 SGHNT, CDR2 YENEEA. Trimming shortened V by 5 bases and J by 2 bases, and 18 bases separated the two germline ends. There are 16 residues in the CDR3. CDR3 nucleotides: TGTGCCAGCAGCCCAACCTCGGGACACTCGCAAGAGACCCAGTACTTC. This translates into CASSPTSGHSQETQYF.

This chain joins TRBV3-1 (or the pseudogene TRBV3-2) and TRBJ2-3; TRBD2 matches at 11 bases. Losses at the gene ends were 1 base for V and 6 bases for J; bases not matched to a gene: 9. This CDR3 has 17 residues. CDR1 is LGHDT and CDR2 is YNNKEL in the germline V gene (reference sequence). The CDR3 loop is CASSQGSLAGGYDTQYF. In DNA, the CDR3 is TGTGCCAGCAGCCAAGGGTCCCTAGCGGGGGGATATGATACGCAGTATTTT.

The V and J genes are TRBV28 and TRBJ1-4; D is ambiguous. V was cut by 6 bases and J by 5 bases, with 19 bases left in between. This CDR3 is built from 16 residues. Germline values: CDR1 MDHEN, CDR2 SYDVKM. The chain's CDR3 is CASSPTQEGGNEKLFF. For the CDR3, the DNA is TGTGCCAGCAGCCCAACCCAAGAGGGTGGGAATGAAAAACTGTTTTTT.

The chain recombines TRBV5-1 with TRBJ1-1; D is undetermined. Trimming left V 1 base short and J 0 bases short, with 10 bases between. The CDR3 is 15 amino acids. Germline V gene data show CDR1 as SGHRS and CDR2 as YFSETQ. The CDR3 region is CASSLIAGMNTEAFF. Written as DNA, the CDR3 is TGCGCCAGCAGCTTGATCGCAGGAATGAACACTGAAGCTTTCTTT.